This T cell receptor (beta chain) was obtained from a study of blood T cell repertoires in COVID-19. On the study more broadly: Material from acute and convalescent COVID-19 was sourced from the United States, Italy and Spain. In each case, the material was cDNA or gDNA derived from T cells, B-cell-depleted T cells, or PBMCs.

A word on this clone: The sample carries other DNA sequences with the same CDR3.

Original analysis: The authors estimated nucleated cell counts from reference gene primer amplification. TCRdb's table, derived via immunoSEQ multiplex PCR, lists solely in-frame clones and lacks some. From that table come the V and J calls and clone size; the DNA was used to work out D and trimming. The sample holds about 240,000 clones, roughly 76% seen once. The Seattle patients, enrolled during active infection, were followed longitudinally. The V and J ends lost 7 bases and 0 bases, in that order; junction bases with no gene match: 5. The germline gives CDR1 SQVTM, CDR2 ANQGSEA. The CDR3 extends over 13 amino acids.

The V and J genes are TRBV29-1 and TRBJ1-1, with 7 bases that match TRBD1. This TCR derives from an elderly woman with COVID-19, enrolled during active disease. Source material: peripheral blood. The CDR3 nucleotides are TGCAGCGCCAGACAGGGTTTGAACACTGAAGCTTTCTTT. Its translation: CSARQGLNTEAFF.